The next 22 T cell receptor beta chains were all read from a single sample in a study of blood T cell repertoires in COVID-19. Measured with immunoSEQ multiplex PCR; TCRdb has only the in-frame clones, and not every one. The table lists 200,000 to 250,000 clones, 75% to 90% of them singletons, with under 3.5% in the top ten. Material for sequencing was peripheral blood. The receptors stem from a man younger than 45 with COVID-19, enrolled during active disease.

The gene calls are TRBV6-5 and TRBJ2-3; 7 nucleotides align to TRBD1. The CDR3 spans 14 residues. V dropped 5 bases and J dropped 4; count of bases not matched to a gene: 6. Looked up from germline, CDR1 is MNHEY and CDR2 is SVGAGI. CDR3 DNA: TGTGCCAGCAGTATAACAGGGGAGTCAGATACGCAGTATTTT. Translating gives CASSITGESDTQYF.

The V call is TRBV7-3, the J call TRBJ2-4; possibly TRBD2 for D (6 bases). Germline CDR1 SGHTA, CDR2 FQGTGA. V lost 8 bases, J lost 4 bases, and 24 bases lay in between. This CDR3 comprises 17 residues. The CDR3 loop reads CASFRREETPFKNIQYF. CDR3 nucleotides: TGTGCCAGCTTTAGAAGGGAGGAGACACCTTTTAAAAACATTCAGTACTTC.

The V call is TRBV7-2, the J call TRBJ2-5; weak D call: TRBD1 (5 bases). The germline V and J ends were trimmed by 0 bases and 2 bases, with 10 bases remaining between them. Germline CDR1 and CDR2: SGHTA and FQGNSA. The CDR3 totals 15 residues. DNA of the CDR3: TGTGCCAGCAGCTTAGCGGCAGGGTCTCAAGAGACCCAGTACTTC. It is translated as CASSLAAGSQETQYF. Looking up the rest from reference TRBV7-2 and TRBJ2-5 gives the full variable domain: GAGVSQSPSNKVTEKGKDVELRCDPISGHTALYWYRQSLGQGLEFLIYFQGNSAPDKSGLPSDRFSAERTGGSVSTLTIQRTQQEDSAVYLCASSLAAGSQETQYFGPGTRLLVL.

The chain joins TRBV5-8 to TRBJ1-5, with D maybe TRBD1 (6 bases). This CDR3 region has 17 residues. Germline CDR1 is SGHTS and CDR2 is YDEGEE. V lost 4 bases and J lost 3, with 20 bases in between. The DNA of the CDR3 is TGTGCCAGCAGCCCCGCGGCTGTGGCAGGGGCCAATCAGCCCCAGCATTTT. Its translation is CASSPAAVAGANQPQHF.

This chain connects TRBV2 to TRBJ1-2; TRBD1 matches 9 bases. Germline CDR1 SNHLY, CDR2 FYNNEI. CDR3 length: 14 residues. Trimming removed 10 bases from V and 1 base from J; junction bases left unmatched: 7. CDR3 protein: CATRPGQGNYGYTF. The CDR3 DNA sequence: TGTGCCACCCGACCGGGACAGGGTAACTATGGCTACACCTTC.

J is TRBJ1-1 and V is TRBV27, with a possible D match to TRBD1 (5 bases). Germline-derived CDR1 and CDR2 are MNHEY and SMNVEV (reference sequence). CDR3 length: 15 amino acids. V lost 3 bases to trimming and J lost 1 base, with 12 bases between them. In nucleotides, the CDR3 is TGTGCCAGCAGTTTCGTCACCGGGGGGAACACTGAAGCTTTCTTT. It translates to CASSFVTGGNTEAFF.

The gene calls are TRBV11-3 and TRBJ2-1, with 7 bases matching TRBD2. The CDR3 totals 11 residues. The J segment lost 7 bases and the V segment lost 8 bases, leaving 2 bases of the junction unmatched. From germline, CDR1 is SGHNT and CDR2 YENEEA. The CDR3 protein is CASGEGNEQFF. In DNA form, the CDR3 reads TGTGCCAGCGGGGAGGGGAATGAGCAGTTCTTC.

This clone was found once. The chain carries TRBV27 and TRBJ1-6; 7 bases are shared with TRBD1. This CDR3 contains 16 residues. The V gene's germline CDR1 is MNHEY and CDR2 SMNVEV (reference sequence). Trimming took 3 bases from V and 7 from J; bases not matched to a gene: 9. CDR3 residues: CASSFFATGWNSPLHF. The CDR3 DNA reads TGTGCCAGCAGTTTCTTTGCGACAGGGTGGAATTCACCCCTCCACTTT.

The gene calls are TRBV9 and TRBJ1-2, with a possible D match to TRBD1 (6 bases). CDR3 length: 13 amino acids. Trimming took off 0 bases at V and 8 bases at J, with 11 bases between the two ends. Germline V gives CDR1 SGDLS, CDR2 YYNGEE. In nucleotides, the CDR3 is TGTGCCAGCAGCGTAGTGTCAGGGGAAGGCTACACCTTC. Amino acid sequence: CASSVVSGEGYTF.

V is TRBV18 and J is TRBJ2-1; a possible D gene is TRBD1 (6 bases). The V end lost 2 bases, the J end lost 5 bases, and 10 bases lay between the germline ends. There are 14 residues in the CDR3. Germline V gene sequence: CDR1 KGHSH, CDR2 LQKENI. CDR3 DNA sequence: TGTGCCAGCTCACCAGGGGGCATCAACAATGAGCAGTTCTTC. Translated, it gives CASSPGGINNEQFF.

The rearrangement joins TRBV9 to TRBJ1-2; D uncertain. The germline gives CDR1 SGDLS, CDR2 YYNGEE. V was trimmed by 1 base and J by 0 bases, leaving 10 bases between them. CDR3 length: 15 amino acids. This CDR3 is CASSVPGGSNYGYTF. In DNA form, the CDR3 reads TGTGCCAGCAGCGTACCGGGAGGCTCTAACTATGGCTACACCTTC.

This chain uses TRBV7-9 with TRBJ2-1; 7 positions match TRBD1. Germline V lookup: CDR1 SEHNR, CDR2 FQNEAQ (reference sequence). The length of the CDR3 is 15 residues. The V gene end was trimmed by 3 bases and the J gene end by 7 bases; junction bases not matched to a gene: 9. This chain's CDR3 is CASSFQDRSGNEQFF. In nucleotides, the CDR3 is TGTGCCAGCAGCTTCCAGGACAGGAGTGGGAATGAGCAGTTCTTC.

J is TRBJ2-1 and V is TRBV2; D possibly corresponds to TRBD2 (5 bases). The germline V gene has CDR1 SNHLY and CDR2 FYNNEI. V was cut by 6 bases and J by 8 bases, with 14 bases left in between. The CDR3 sequence is 13 residues long. In nucleotides, the CDR3 is TGTGCCAGCAGGGACTCCACCTGGGATGAGCAGTTCTTC. As protein: CASRDSTWDEQFF.

V is TRBV4-2 and J is TRBJ2-2; possible D gene TRBD1, 5 bases. Germline V gene sequence: CDR1 LGHNA, CDR2 YNFKEQ. CDR3 length: 16 amino acids. V was clipped by 0 bases and J by 2 bases, with 10 bases between them. CDR3 sequence reads: CASSQDGASNTGELFF. As DNA, the CDR3 is TGTGCCAGCAGCCAAGATGGGGCTTCAAACACCGGGGAGCTGTTTTTT.

V usage is TRBV6-5 and J usage is TRBJ1-2; 10 bases are shared with TRBD1. The V gene's germline CDR1 is MNHEY and CDR2 SVGAGI. The CDR3 totals 14 residues. J was trimmed by 6 bases and V by 6 bases; bases with no gene match: 7. The CDR3 DNA is TGTGCCAGCAGGCCCGGGACAGGGGTTCATGGCTACACCTTC. Translated: CASRPGTGVHGYTF.

V usage is TRBV9 and J usage is TRBJ2-2; tentative D call: TRBD2 (6 bases). Trimming pared 1 base from V and 0 bases from J, leaving 13 bases between. The germline V gene encodes CDR1 SGDLS and CDR2 YYNGEE. The CDR3 extends over 17 amino acids. The CDR3 loop is CASSVRNSGTNTGELFF. In nucleotides, the CDR3 is TGTGCCAGCAGCGTACGTAATAGCGGAACGAACACCGGGGAGCTGTTTTTT.

The CDR3 region has the DNA TGTGCCATCAGTGACTACAGGGGGGACTATGGCTACACCTTC. Translating it yields CAISDYRGDYGYTF. This sequence joins TRBV10-3 and TRBJ1-2; the match to TRBD1 covers 8 bases. The J segment lost 3 bases and the V segment lost 3 bases, leaving 3 bases of the junction unmatched. The germline CDR1 and CDR2 sequences are ENHRY and SYGVKD. The CDR3 is made up of 14 amino acids.

The chain has TRBV6-5 and TRBJ2-5; TRBD1 aligns across 7 bases. The junction had 10 bases not matched to a gene; V was cut back by 7 bases and J by 8 bases. Germline assignment: CDR1 MNHEY and CDR2 SVGAGI. This CDR3 has 13 amino acids. CDR3 DNA: TGTGCCAGCACCAACAGAGGGGACAGAACCCAGTACTTC. Residues: CASTNRGDRTQYF.

V and J are TRBV3-1 (or the pseudogene TRBV3-2) and TRBJ1-3; D unclear. Germline values: CDR1 LGHDT, CDR2 YNNKEL (reference sequence). There are 16 residues in the CDR3. Trimming stripped 1 base from V and 0 bases from J, with 10 bases between. In nucleotides, the CDR3 is TGTGCCAGCAGCCAAGGATCACAGCTCTCTGGAAACACCATATATTTT. Translated, it gives CASSQGSQLSGNTIYF.

This chain joins TRBV5-5 and TRBJ1-6, with 10 bases aligning to TRBD1. This CDR3 has 16 amino acids. Germline V lookup: CDR1 SGHKS, CDR2 YYEKEE (reference sequence). The V and J ends lost 4 bases and 10 bases, in that order; junction bases with no gene match: 11. This chain's CDR3 is CASSAAGTGVGSPLHF. CDR3 bases: TGTGCCAGCAGCGCGGCCGGGACAGGGGTTGGCTCACCCCTCCACTTT.

The V gene is TRBV18, the J gene TRBJ1-2; 11 bases align to TRBD1. This CDR3 comprises 15 residues. J gave up 7 bases and V 3 bases, and 7 bases lay outside the gene matches. Germline V lookup: CDR1 KGHSH, CDR2 LQKENI. In DNA form, the CDR3 reads TGTGCCAGCTCACCGGAGAGGACAGGGGGCAGTGGCTACACCTTC. As protein: CASSPERTGGSGYTF. The whole variable domain, filled in from reference TRBV18 and TRBJ1-2, reads NAGVMQNPRHLVRRRGQEARLRCSPMKGHSHVYWYRQLPEEGLKFMVYLQKENIIDESGMPKERFSAEFPKEGPSILRIQQVVRGDSAAYFCASSPERTGGSGYTFGSGTRLTVV.

This clone was detected a few times. The V call is TRBV12-3 or TRBV12-4, the J call TRBJ1-1, with D possibly TRBD1 on 6 matching bases. Trimming took 5 bases from V and 3 from J, leaving 10 bases between them. The CDR3 spans 13 residues. The CDR3, as DNA: TGTGCCAGCAGTGGGAGGGGGTACACTGAAGCTTTCTTT. Protein sequence: CASSGRGYTEAFF.